The sequence of this T cell receptor beta chain was determined in a study of T cells expressing NK-cell markers. On the study more broadly: It was sorted CD3+CD56+NKG2C+, CD3+CD56+NKG2C- and CD3+CD56-NKG2C+ T cells that supplied the TCR beta repertoires.

TCRdb re-called the 5' RACE reads and catalogs CDR3 proteins one per entry, DNA excluded. The table lists roughly 450,000 distinct CDR3 sequences. This clonotype was sampled from a woman between 50 and 59 years old in good health. Sequenced input: blood T cells: a sorted CD56 or NKG2C T cell subset, CD4+ or CD8+ T cells, or bulk PBMC T cells (not recorded which).

This CDR3 is CSARDPGYNQPQHF. The V gene is TRBV20-1, the J gene TRBJ1-5; TCRdb lists TRBD1, though no DNA is available to test this call. There are 14 residues in the CDR3. From germline, CDR1 is DFQATT and CDR2 SNEGSKA (reference sequence).